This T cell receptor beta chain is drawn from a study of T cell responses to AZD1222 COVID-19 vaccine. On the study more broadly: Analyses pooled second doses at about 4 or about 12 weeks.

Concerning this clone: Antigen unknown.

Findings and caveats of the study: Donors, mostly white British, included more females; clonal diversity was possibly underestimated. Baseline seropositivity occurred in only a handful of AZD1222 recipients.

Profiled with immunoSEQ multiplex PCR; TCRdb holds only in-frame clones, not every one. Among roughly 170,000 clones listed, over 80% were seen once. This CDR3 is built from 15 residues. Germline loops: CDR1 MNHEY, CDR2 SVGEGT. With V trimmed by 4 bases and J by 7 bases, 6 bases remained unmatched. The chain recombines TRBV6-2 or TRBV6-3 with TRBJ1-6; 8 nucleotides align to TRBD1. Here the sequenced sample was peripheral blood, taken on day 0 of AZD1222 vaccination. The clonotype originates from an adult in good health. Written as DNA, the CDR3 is TGTGCCAGCAGTTCGTGGACAGGGAAGAATTCACCCCTCCACTTT. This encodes CASSSWTGKNSPLHF.